This T cell receptor (beta chain) originates from a study of glioma-infiltrating T cells after dendritic cell vaccination. At the level of the study: Dendritic cells derived from monocytes and pulsed with autologous tumor lysate formed the vaccine. Notes on the study in general: Estimated pretreatment TIL content predicted outcome after dendritic cell vaccination.

Notes on this clone: Its antigen is unknown.

As for time point: after dendritic cell vaccination, including at tumor progression/relapse. Patients had residual fresh-frozen tumor tissue and more than two years of survival data. The immunoSEQ assay amplified TCRB CDR3 from up to 2 ug DNA. Profiled with immunoSEQ multiplex PCR; TCRdb holds only in-frame clones, not every one. The sample includes 20,000 to 30,000 clones, under 90% of them seen just once. Germline CDR1 is SNHLY and CDR2 is FYNNEI. V lost 2 bases to trimming and J lost 1 base; unmatched junction nucleotides: 5. This CDR3 region has 15 residues. The rearrangement joins TRBV2 to TRBJ2-7; 7 bases match TRBD1. The sample in question was blood, obtained after dendritic cell vaccination. The receptor was isolated from a human donor with glioblastoma. CDR3 DNA sequence: TGTGCCAGCAGTGAATTACAGGGGACATCCTACGAGCAGTACTTC. Its protein is CASSELQGTSYEQYF. The variable domain in full, completed from reference TRBV2 and TRBJ2-7, reads EPEVTQTPSHQVTQMGQEVILRCVPISNHLYFYWYRQILGQKVEFLVSFYNNEISEKSEIFDDQFSVERPDGSNFTLKIRSTKLEDSAMYFCASSELQGTSYEQYFGPGTRLTVT.